The rows below give T cell receptor beta chains drawn from one sample of a study of T-cell reconstitution after alpha-beta-depleted transplantation in children. MiXCR, applied by TCRdb to the PCR reads, yields one record per CDR3 protein. This sample carries about 830,000 distinct CDR3 sequences, roughly 15% of them seen once, and the ten largest clones take around 5%. The specimen comprised PBMCs, mostly from graft donor cells, sampled 360 days after TCRalphabeta/CD19-depleted stem cell transplant. The receptors come from a male patient younger than 18 who had a stem cell transplant for acute lymphoblastic leukemia, so the T cells may come from the graft donor. The CDR3 runs from the conserved cysteine through the conserved F or W. The D gene is left open where the match is weak. Rows may omit the clone size; those that give it use once, few, many or a size class.

d_call	clone_size	j_call	v_call	cdr3_aa	cdr3_nt
.	once	TRBJ2-7	TRBV20-1	CSASGLASAVSYEQYF	TGCAGTGCTAGTGGTCTGGCTAGCGCGGTCTCCTACGAGCAGTACTTC
TRBD2	few	TRBJ2-1	TRBV10-3	CAISGGFTSGSYEQFF	TGTGCCATCAGTGGGGGTTTTACTAGCGGGAGTTATGAGCAGTTCTTC
.	few	TRBJ1-5	TRBV12-3/TRBV12-4	CASSWDSADQPQHF	TGTGCCAGCAGTTGGGACTCAGCGGATCAGCCCCAGCATTTT
TRBD1	few	TRBJ2-1	TRBV29-1	CSTRTGSYNEQFF	TGCAGCACCAGGACAGGCTCCTACAATGAGCAGTTCTTC
TRBD2	few	TRBJ2-1	TRBV24-1	CATSDLRPSGRGRNEQFF	TGTGCCACCAGTGATTTGAGGCCTAGCGGGAGAGGTCGTAATGAGCAGTTCTTC
TRBD1	few	TRBJ1-1	TRBV4-2	CASSQVPGTADAEAFF	TGTGCCAGCAGCCAGGTCCCCGGGACAGCCGACGCTGAAGCTTTCTTT
.	few	TRBJ2-7	TRBV15	CAIQSGTGGSEQYF	TGTGCCATCCAGAGCGGGACAGGAGGCTCCGAGCAGTACTTC
.	.	TRBJ2-1	TRBV14	CASSQDIRGASVDFF	TGTGCCAGCAGCCAAGATATACGGGGGGCGAGCGTGGATTTCTTC
.	many	TRBJ2-5	TRBV9	CASSVGGTQYF	TGTGCCAGCAGCGTAGGAGGGACCCAGTACTTC
.	few	TRBJ2-3	TRBV5-1	CASGRANPTDTQYF	TGCGCCAGCGGCCGAGCTAACCCCACAGATACGCAGTATTTT
TRBD1	few	TRBJ2-7	TRBV6-1	CASNAPGQGSYEQYF	TGTGCCAGCAATGCTCCGGGACAGGGATCCTACGAGCAGTACTTC
.	few	TRBJ2-5	TRBV20-1	CSASEGGIYETQYF	TGCAGTGCTTCCGAGGGTGGGATCTATGAGACCCAGTACTTC
.	.	TRBJ2-1	TRBV19	CASSLGPVTEQFF	TGTGCCAGTAGTCTAGGTCCCGTCACGGAGCAGTTCTTC
.	.	TRBJ2-3	TRBV12-3/TRBV12-4	CASSPGEVSGTQYF	TGTGCCAGCAGTCCTGGGGAAGTGTCAGGCACGCAGTATTTT
.	.	TRBJ2-7	TRBV16	CASSQSSGESYEQYF	TGTGCCAGCAGCCAATCTTCAGGGGAGTCCTACGAGCAGTACTTC
.	few	TRBJ2-7	TRBV3-1	CASSQRGSYEQYF	TGTGCCAGCAGCCAACGGGGCTCCTACGAGCAGTACTTC
.	.	TRBJ2-1	TRBV29-1	CSVRGSTYNEQFF	TGCAGCGTTCGTGGGAGCACCTACAATGAGCAGTTCTTC
.	.	TRBJ1-5	TRBV20-1	CCAPRGGYSNQPQHF	TGCTGTGCGCCCCGGGGGGGCTATAGCAATCAGCCCCAGCATTTT
TRBD1	few	TRBJ1-6	TRBV4-2	CASSQEDGTASNSPLHF	TGTGCCAGCAGCCAAGAAGACGGGACAGCGAGTAATTCACCCCTCCACTTT